A selection of T cell receptor beta chains follows, all from one sample in a study of CD8+CD57+ T cells in acquired aplastic anemia. From the reads, TCRdb called clonotypes with MiXCR, one entry per CDR3 protein. The sample consists of 300,000 or so distinct CDR3 sequences, under 65% of them appearing once. What was sequenced was sorted CD4+, CD8+, or CD8+CD57+ T cells (not recorded which) from PBMCs. These receptors all stem from a human donor with aplastic anemia. CDR3s include the opening cysteine and the closing phenylalanine or tryptophan. D genes are given only for firm matches. Rows may omit the clone size; those that give it use once, few, many or a size class.

TRBV29-1	TRBD2	-	TRBJ2-1	CSVVAGGDEQFF	TGCAGCGTGGTAGCGGGGGGGGATGAGCAGTTCTTC
TRBV20-1	-	many	TRBJ1-1	CSARVGQGSEAFF	TGCAGTGCCCGAGTAGGGCAGGGATCTGAAGCTTTCTTT
TRBV10-3	-	-	TRBJ2-7	CAISRLDSYEQYF	TGTGCCATCAGTCGACTGGACTCCTACGAGCAGTACTTC
TRBV9	TRBD1	-	TRBJ1-2	CASSAPRDRGSEGYTF	TGTGCCAGCAGCGCCCCCAGGGACAGGGGCTCTGAGGGCTACACCTTC
TRBV7-6	TRBD1	-	TRBJ2-5	CASSLETQGAETQYF	TGTGCCAGCAGCTTAGAAACACAGGGGGCGGAGACCCAGTACTTC
TRBV5-1	-	-	TRBJ1-1	CASSLKWDTEAFF	TGCGCCAGCAGCTTAAAGTGGGACACTGAAGCTTTCTTT
TRBV2	-	-	TRBJ1-2	CASTPMGGYTF	TGTGCCAGCACACCCATGGGCGGCTACACCTTC
TRBV2	-	-	TRBJ2-7	CASSDNGPSSEQYF	TGTGCCAGCAGTGATAATGGTCCTAGCTCCGAGCAGTACTTC
TRBV29-1	-	-	TRBJ1-1	CSVHDVVEAFF	TGCAGCGTTCACGACGTTGTTGAAGCTTTCTTT
TRBV27	-	many	TRBJ2-7	CASSLREAGKSYEQYF	TGTGCCAGCAGTTTGAGGGAGGCAGGGAAATCCTACGAGCAGTACTTC
TRBV20-1	-	-	TRBJ2-1	CSARVGGAPSSYNEQFF	TGCAGTGCCCGGGTCGGAGGGGCCCCGAGCTCCTACAATGAGCAGTTCTTC
TRBV12-3/TRBV12-4	TRBD1	many	TRBJ1-5	CASSWTGTNQPQHF	TGTGCCAGCAGTTGGACAGGCACCAATCAGCCCCAGCATTTT
TRBV7-9	TRBD2	many	TRBJ2-7	CASEGTPTAGTSGSYEQYF	TGTGCCAGCGAGGGGACCCCGACGGCCGGGACTAGCGGCTCCTACGAGCAGTACTTC
TRBV5-1	TRBD2	-	TRBJ2-3	CASSLEPSGKDTQYF	TGCGCCAGCAGCTTGGAGCCTAGCGGGAAGGATACGCAGTATTTT
TRBV7-9	TRBD2	-	TRBJ2-5	CASSLGHELAGEGGLQETQYF	TGTGCCAGCAGCTTAGGTCATGAACTAGCGGGAGAGGGGGGTCTCCAAGAGACCCAGTACTTC
TRBV7-9	TRBD1	-	TRBJ2-7	CASSPPGTGETYEQYF	TGTGCCAGCAGCCCTCCAGGGACAGGGGAAACCTACGAGCAGTACTTC
TRBV20-1	TRBD2	many	TRBJ2-1	CSARDRGGSYNEQFF	TGCAGTGCTAGAGATCGGGGGGGATCCTACAATGAGCAGTTCTTC
TRBV7-8	TRBD1	-	TRBJ2-7	CASSSRQGPSYEQYF	TGTGCCAGCAGCTCTCGACAGGGCCCGTCCTACGAGCAGTACTTC
TRBV7-3	TRBD2	-	TRBJ2-4	CASSRGGGENIQYF	TGTGCCAGCAGCCGCGGGGGGGGCGAAAACATTCAGTACTTC
TRBV20-1	-	-	TRBJ2-7	CSAASAGAYYEQYF	TGCAGTGCAGCGAGTGCGGGGGCCTACTACGAGCAGTACTTC
TRBV6-4	-	-	TRBJ2-7	CASSDSPAVCTYEQYF	TGTGCCAGCAGCGACTCACCAGCGGTGTGCACCTACGAGCAGTACTTC
TRBV7-2	TRBD2	once	TRBJ2-7	CASSPTGTSGYEQYF	TGTGCCAGCAGCCCTACCGGGACTAGCGGCTACGAGCAGTACTTC
TRBV10-2	-	many	TRBJ2-1	CASSESTLVNRFF	TGCGCCAGCAGTGAGTCGACACTAGTTAATCGGTTCTTC
TRBV24-1	-	-	TRBJ2-7	CATSDTRDGAYEQYF	TGTGCCACCAGTGATACTCGGGACGGAGCCTACGAGCAGTACTTC
TRBV20-1	TRBD2	-	TRBJ2-7	CSARVSGAYEQYF	TGCAGTGCTAGAGTTAGCGGGGCCTACGAGCAGTACTTC
TRBV19	-	-	TRBJ2-5	CASSPGQQETQYF	TGTGCCAGTAGTCCGGGACAACAAGAGACCCAGTACTTC
TRBV20-1	TRBD1	-	TRBJ2-1	CSASSGTGADNEQFF	TGCAGTGCTAGTTCCGGGACAGGGGCCGACAATGAGCAGTTCTTC
TRBV7-9	-	-	TRBJ2-3	CASSLRIEGTDTQYF	TGTGCCAGCAGCTTAAGGATAGAGGGCACAGATACGCAGTATTTT
TRBV19	-	many	TRBJ2-4	CASTFSGVAKNIQYF	TGTGCCAGTACCTTTTCAGGGGTAGCCAAAAACATTCAGTACTTC
TRBV5-1	TRBD2	-	TRBJ2-3	CASSLWPSGLQTLATQYF	TGCGCCAGCAGCCTCTGGCCTAGCGGATTACAAACCCTGGCTACGCAGTATTTT
TRBV20-1	-	few	TRBJ1-2	CSARDLVDYGYTF	TGCAGTGCTAGAGATCTGGTTGATTATGGCTACACCTTC